The rows below give T cell receptor beta chains drawn from one sample of a study of T cells in Graves' hyperthyroidism and ophthalmopathy. Each CDR3 protein gets one entry after TCRdb re-called the multiplex PCR reads with MiXCR. In the table there are roughly 740,000 distinct CDR3 sequences, less than 20% of which are singletons. Sequenced: blood. The receptors were gathered from a young man with Graves' hyperthyroidism. Each CDR3 is given with its conserved first and last residue. D genes are given only for firm matches. The listing skips clone size in some rows; elsewhere it reads once, few, many or a size class.

-	TRBV7-9	-	TRBJ2-1	TGTGTCAGCGCCCGGCCCCCCCACCTCCTCAATGAGCAGTTCTTC	CVSARPPHLLNEQFF
-	TRBV12-3/TRBV12-4	-	TRBJ2-3	TGTGCCAGCAAGGAGTCTGGCACAGATACGCAGTATTTT	CASKESGTDTQYF
-	TRBV5-6	-	TRBJ2-6	TGTGCCAGCAGCGACAAAGGGACTGGGGCCAACGTCCTGACTTTC	CASSDKGTGANVLTF
-	TRBV20-1	many	TRBJ1-1	TGCAGTGCTAGAGGGCGGGACCGGAACACTGAAGCTTTCTTT	CSARGRDRNTEAFF
-	TRBV12-3/TRBV12-4	-	TRBJ2-5	TGTGCCAGCAGCCCAGAAGCGGTTATGGGACAAGAGACCCAGTACTTC	CASSPEAVMGQETQYF
-	TRBV28	many	TRBJ1-1	TGTGCCAGCAGTTGGGACTTGAACACTGAAGCTTTCTTT	CASSWDLNTEAFF
-	TRBV27	many	TRBJ1-4	TGTGCCAGCAGATACCGACCCCGGTTGGGTGAAAAACTGTTTTTT	CASRYRPRLGEKLFF
TRBD1	TRBV19	-	TRBJ2-5	TGTGCCACCGGACAGGGGGGAGAGACCCAGTACTTC	CATGQGGETQYF
TRBD1	TRBV24-1	few	TRBJ1-3	TGTGCCACCAGTGACTCCCGGGACAGTGGAAACACCATATATTTT	CATSDSRDSGNTIYF
-	TRBV11-3	few	TRBJ2-3	TGTGCCAGCAGCTTAGCATCACCTGGGTCGCAGTATTTT	CASSLASPGSQYF
TRBD2	TRBV2	-	TRBJ2-5	TGTGCCAGCGGGACTAGCGGGAGAGCGATACAAGAGACCCAGTACTTC	CASGTSGRAIQETQYF
-	TRBV19	few	TRBJ2-3	TGTGCCAGTACCCCCCTGGGGACCACAGATACGCAGTATTTT	CASTPLGTTDTQYF
TRBD1	TRBV20-1	many	TRBJ1-1	TGCAGTGCTATAGGACAGGGGGCAACTGAAGCTTTCTTT	CSAIGQGATEAFF